The next 25 T cell receptor beta chains were all read from a single sample in a study of early T cells in non-severe SARS-CoV-2 infection. A single record per CDR3 protein comes from TCRdb applying MiXCR to the 5' RACE reads. The sample holds 45,000 to 50,000 distinct CDR3 sequences, roughly 5.9% seen once. Material: whole blood. The receptors derive from an adult who was a healthcare worker with PCR-confirmed SARS-CoV-2 infection or an uninfected control (not recorded which).

This clonotype was recorded many times. The chain's CDR3 is CASSLSGTREKLFF. The CDR3 DNA reads TGTGCCAGCAGCCTCTCAGGGACCCGCGAAAAACTGTTTTTT. The V and J genes are TRBV14 and TRBJ1-4; TRBD1 is a possible D gene (5 bases). V was clipped by 4 bases and J by 8 bases, with 14 bases between them. Germline CDR1 is SGHDN and CDR2 is FVKESK. This CDR3 region has 14 residues.

The J gene is TRBJ2-1, the V gene TRBV7-9, with a weak D call TRBD1 (7 bases). Germline lookup yields CDR1 SEHNR and CDR2 FQNEAQ (reference sequence). V lost 2 bases and J 10 bases, leaving 12 bases between the germline ends. The CDR3 totals 13 residues. The CDR3 reads CASSLNRGGEQFF. As DNA, the CDR3 is TGTGCCAGCAGCTTAAACAGGGGAGGAGAGCAGTTCTTC.

This clonotype was seen at least ten times. The V and J genes are TRBV6-5 and TRBJ2-1, with TRBD2 matching 7 bases. This CDR3 is built from 17 residues. J gave up 0 bases and V 8 bases, and 13 bases lay outside the gene matches. Germline CDR1 is MNHEY and CDR2 is SVGAGI. The CDR3 sequence: CASRRGGSVRSYNEQFF. The CDR3 DNA is TGTGCCAGCCGAAGGGGCGGGAGTGTCCGCTCCTACAATGAGCAGTTCTTC.

The J gene is TRBJ1-1, the V gene TRBV7-2, with TRBD1 as a possible D gene (5 bases). The germline V and J ends were trimmed by 1 base and 11 bases, with 11 bases remaining between them. Germline loops: CDR1 SGHTA, CDR2 FQGNSA. CDR3 size: 12 residues. As DNA, the CDR3 is TGTGCCAGCAGCTTAGTGAGGGGTGAGGCTTTCTTT. Its translation: CASSLVRGEAFF.

The chain has TRBV3-1 and TRBJ1-2; D gene ambiguous. V lost 4 bases to trimming and J lost 0 bases, with 9 bases between them. This CDR3 has 14 residues. Germline lookup yields CDR1 LGHDT and CDR2 YNNKEL (reference sequence). The CDR3 spells CASSPGPTNYGYTF. The CDR3 DNA follows: TGTGCCAGCAGCCCGGGTCCTACTAACTATGGCTACACCTTC.

In this sample, this clonotype turned up many times. The chain has TRBV6-6 and TRBJ1-5; D remains unclear. The V end was cut by 1 base, the J end by 0 bases, with 1 base between. Germline V gives CDR1 MNHNY, CDR2 SVGAGI (reference sequence). This CDR3 is 13 amino acids long. CDR3: CASSYFSNQPQHF. Written as DNA, the CDR3 is TGTGCCAGCAGTTACTTTAGCAATCAGCCCCAGCATTTT.

This clonotype was found once. This chain connects TRBV7-9 to TRBJ1-5; D not certain. The V gene's germline CDR1 is SEHNR and CDR2 FQNEAQ (reference sequence). CDR3 length equals 14 residues. Trimming shortened V by 8 bases and J by 0 bases, and 11 bases separated the two germline ends. The CDR3 is CASGHSNSNQPQHF. DNA for the CDR3: TGTGCCAGCGGCCATAGTAATAGCAATCAGCCCCAGCATTTT.

The CDR3 is CASGQGDGKLFF. The DNA for the CDR3 is TGTGCCAGCGGACAGGGTGATGGAAAACTGTTTTTT. The chain carries TRBV12-3 or TRBV12-4 and TRBJ1-4; TRBD1 matches at 8 bases. CDR3 length: 12 residues. With 8 bases clipped from V and 10 bases from J, the junction kept 6 bases outside the gene matches.

This clonotype was observed at least ten times. The CDR3 sequence: CASGTLSSYEQYF. The CDR3 nucleotides are TGTGCCAGCGGGACTCTGAGCTCCTACGAGCAGTACTTC. The genes are TRBV7-6 and TRBJ2-7; D may be TRBD2 (6 bases). This CDR3 region has 13 residues. The ends were cut back, 8 bases at V and 0 bases at J, with 11 bases in the middle. Germline CDR1 is SGHVS and CDR2 is FNYEAQ. Supplemented by reference TRBV7-6 and TRBJ2-7, the full variable domain reads GAGVSQSPRYKVTKRGQDVALRCDPISGHVSLYWYRQALGQGPEFLTYFNYEAQQDKSGLPNDRFSAERPEGSISTLTIQRTEQRDSAMYRCASGTLSSYEQYFGPGTRLTVT.

This clonotype was counted ten times or more. This chain uses TRBV11-2 with TRBJ2-7, with a tentative D call TRBD2 (5 bases). This CDR3 has 14 residues. Trimming shortened V by 1 base and J by 6 bases, and 13 bases separated the two germline ends. CDR1 and CDR2 (germline): SGHAT, FQNNGV. The CDR3 loop is CASSLGSAQLEQYF. DNA of the CDR3: TGTGCCAGCAGCTTAGGTAGCGCCCAACTCGAGCAGTACTTC.

The chain couples TRBV11-2 to TRBJ1-4; D call uncertain. The CDR3 covers 15 residues. Germline values: CDR1 SGHAT, CDR2 FQNNGV. The V end was cut by 3 bases, the J end by 10 bases, with 18 bases between. The CDR3: CASSFLRQGTGKLFF. The CDR3 DNA follows: TGTGCCAGCAGCTTTCTGAGACAAGGCACCGGAAAACTGTTTTTT.

This clonotype was recorded at least ten times. The chain is built from TRBV3-1 and TRBJ2-7; 12 bases are a match to TRBD2. Germline CDR1 is LGHDT and CDR2 is YNNKEL (reference sequence). The J segment lost 3 bases and the V segment lost 1 base, leaving 1 base of the junction unmatched. The CDR3 spans 15 residues. The CDR3 coding sequence is TGTGCCAGCAGCCAAGGGACTAGCGGGATCTACGAGCAGTACTTC. Its translation: CASSQGTSGIYEQYF.

This clonotype was recorded many times. The rearrangement uses TRBV10-3 and TRBJ2-3; D call uncertain. Germline V gene sequence: CDR1 ENHRY, CDR2 SYGVKD. Deletions cut 1 base from V and 4 bases from J, with 3 bases between. The CDR3 has 12 amino acids. The CDR3 reads CAISELSDTQYF. As DNA, the CDR3 is TGTGCCATCAGTGAGTTGTCAGATACGCAGTATTTT.

At least ten counts were recorded for this clonotype. This chain joins TRBV7-9 and TRBJ1-6; D is perhaps TRBD1 (5 bases). The CDR3 has 12 residues. Germline V gene lookup returns CDR1 SEHNR and CDR2 FQNEAQ (reference sequence). Trimming removed 2 bases from V and 14 bases from J, with 10 bases in between. CDR3 bases: TGTGCCAGCAGCTTATGGGGAGGGGCCCTCCACTTT. Translation gives CASSLWGGALHF.

This clonotype has a count of ten or more. This sequence joins TRBV27 and TRBJ1-6; 9 bases line up with TRBD1. The CDR3 consists of 14 residues. CDR1 is MNHEY and CDR2 is SMNVEV in the germline V gene (reference sequence). With V trimmed by 2 bases and J by 7 bases, 0 bases remained unmatched. The CDR3 sequence: CASSLDRGNSPLHF. Written as DNA, the CDR3 is TGTGCCAGCAGTTTAGACAGGGGGAATTCACCCCTCCACTTT.

This chain joins TRBV6-5 and TRBJ1-3; 9 nucleotides align to TRBD1. Germline values: CDR1 MNHEY, CDR2 SVGAGI. After removal of 4 bases from V and 4 bases from J, the junction contained 11 bases not matched to a gene. This CDR3 region has 17 residues. CDR3 sequence: CASSSHYDRGAGNTIYF. CDR3 nucleotide sequence: TGTGCCAGCAGTTCCCATTATGACAGGGGGGCCGGAAACACCATATATTTT.

The chain joins TRBV7-2 to TRBJ1-4, with 8 positions matching TRBD1. This CDR3 has 14 amino acids. Trimming took 5 bases from V and 7 from J; bases not matched to a gene: 6. Per germline, CDR1 SGHTA and CDR2 FQGNSA. CDR3 amino acids: CASSIQGGSEKLFF. CDR3 DNA sequence: TGTGCCAGCAGCATACAGGGGGGAAGTGAAAAACTGTTTTTT.

The sample holds a few counts of this clonotype. The CDR3 sequence is CASSLDGSGTQYF. In DNA, the CDR3 is TGCGCCAGCAGCTTGGATGGATCGGGGACCCAGTACTTC. The chain carries TRBV5-1 and TRBJ2-5; D ambiguous. There are 13 residues in the CDR3. The V end lost 0 bases, the J end lost 7 bases, and 10 bases lay between the germline ends. Germline CDR1 is SGHRS and CDR2 is YFSETQ.

V and J are TRBV10-2 and TRBJ1-2; D gene unclear. The V and J ends lost 4 bases and 7 bases respectively, with 16 bases between them. The length of the CDR3 is 14 residues. Germline V lookup: CDR1 WSHSY, CDR2 SAAADI. The CDR3 is CASSVSYDFGGYTF. CDR3 DNA sequence: TGCGCCAGCAGTGTCTCTTACGATTTCGGTGGCTACACCTTC.

This clonotype was picked up many times. This rearrangement joins TRBV6-2 or TRBV6-3 to TRBJ1-1; D gene ambiguous. Germline assignment: CDR1 MNHEY and CDR2 SVGEGT. Trimming shortened V by 0 bases and J by 0 bases, and 8 bases separated the two germline ends. The CDR3 sequence is 15 residues long. CDR3 sequence: CASSYSLSMNTEAFF. CDR3 nucleotides: TGTGCCAGCAGTTACTCGCTCAGCATGAACACTGAAGCTTTCTTT.

In its sample, this clonotype was seen a few times. The rearrangement joins TRBV5-1 to TRBJ1-2; D unclear. The ends were cut back, 1 base at V and 2 bases at J, with 6 bases in the middle. The CDR3 totals 13 residues. Germline CDR1 reads SGHRS; CDR2 reads YFSETQ. As DNA, the CDR3 is TGCGCCAGCAGCTTGAATCGGAACTATGGCTACACCTTC. Amino acids: CASSLNRNYGYTF.

The gene calls are TRBV3-1 and TRBJ2-5, with D possibly called TRBD1 or TRBD2 (5 bases each). The germline V and J ends were trimmed by 4 bases and 4 bases, with 10 bases remaining between them. The CDR3 is 13 residues long. In germline, CDR1 is LGHDT, CDR2 YNNKEL (reference sequence). The chain's CDR3 is CASSRGPRETQYF. Written as DNA, the CDR3 is TGTGCCAGCAGCCGGGGACCCCGAGAGACCCAGTACTTC.

This clonotype was detected ten times or more. This chain links TRBV6-1 with TRBJ2-1; a weak D match, TRBD2 (5 bases). Germline lookup yields CDR1 MNHNS and CDR2 SASEGT. The CDR3 loop spans 14 amino acids. With 4 bases removed from V and 9 bases from J, the gap between germline ends came to 16 bases. The CDR3 sequence: CASSGPLAFGEQFF. The CDR3 DNA sequence: TGTGCCAGCAGTGGACCTCTAGCTTTTGGTGAGCAGTTCTTC.

Comments on this clonotype: One junction end does not reproduce the germline sequence, and a read error may be involved. In DNA form, the CDR3 reads TGTGTCAGCTCTCGAGATACCTCTGGAAACACCATATATTTT. Translating it yields CVSSRDTSGNTIYF. V and J are TRBV18 and TRBJ1-3, with D unresolved. The germline gives CDR1 KGHSH, CDR2 LQKENI. The CDR3 extends over 14 amino acids.

The rearrangement links TRBV9 to TRBJ2-2; D is ambiguous. Germline assignment: CDR1 SGDLS and CDR2 YYNGEE. V was shortened by 0 bases and J by 6 bases, with 9 bases between the two germline ends. The CDR3 covers 14 residues. Written as DNA, the CDR3 is TGTGCCAGCAGCGTAGGTTCTCAGTCCGGGGAGCTGTTTTTT. It codes for CASSVGSQSGELFF.